This T cell receptor (beta chain) appears in the sequencing data of a study of T-cell memory formation after mild COVID-19. General observations from the study: What remained unconfirmed was the SARS-CoV-2 specificity of second-wave clones peaking on day 37.

MiXCR was run by TCRdb on the 5' RACE reads, yielding one entry per CDR3 protein. The sample shows approximately 410,000 distinct CDR3 sequences, around a quarter of them seen only once. Per the germline V gene, CDR1 is SQVTM and CDR2 is ANQGSEA. The CDR3 sequence is 13 residues long. The germline V and J ends were trimmed by 0 bases and 5 bases, with 10 bases remaining between them. This clonotype was observed at least ten times. Antigen specificity is unknown. The sequenced sample was PBMCs or a T cell subset sorted from them (not recorded which). The chain carries TRBV29-1 and TRBJ2-5, with unresolved D. The sequence was obtained from an adult woman who had mild COVID-19 (a few samples of this study predate the infection). Cell type and time point are not known. CDR3 sequence: CSVEDHPQETQYF. The CDR3 nucleotides read TGCAGCGTTGAAGATCACCCTCAGGAGACCCAGTACTTC.